This is a list of T cell receptor beta chains from one sample in a study of spatial heterogeneity in lung cancer. TCRdb recomputed calls from the 5' RACE reads with MiXCR, one row per CDR3 protein. Of roughly 5,300 distinct CDR3 sequences listed, approximately 8.4% are singletons. The sample here was lung tumor tissue, taken at surgery. The receptors derive from a female donor with early-stage non-small cell lung cancer. Each CDR3 is given with its conserved first and last residue. A D gene is named only where the DNA matches it firmly. Size is omitted from some rows. Given values are once, few, many or a class for expanded clones.

d_gene | j_gene | v_gene | abundance | CDR3nt | CDR3aa
TRBD1 | TRBJ1-6 | TRBV6-6 | many | TGTGCCAGCAGTCTCCCGGGACAGGGCCATTCACCCCTCCACTTT | CASSLPGQGHSPLHF
TRBD2 | TRBJ2-1 | TRBV7-2 | many | TGTGCCAGCAGCTTGAGGCTAGCGGGGGGGAATGAGCAGTTCTTC | CASSLRLAGGNEQFF
- | TRBJ1-6 | TRBV28 | many | TGTGCCAGCCTCCTGGGGGGAACGACCTATAATTCACCCCTCCACTTT | CASLLGGTTYNSPLHF
- | TRBJ2-2 | TRBV7-6 | many | TGTGCCAGCAGCATACAGGCGACGAACACCGGGGAGCTGTTTTTT | CASSIQATNTGELFF
- | TRBJ2-7 | TRBV12-3/TRBV12-4 | once | TGTGCCAGCAGTTTCAGGGGCCTATCCTACGAGCAGTACTTC | CASSFRGLSYEQYF
- | TRBJ1-4 | TRBV9 | once | TGTGCCAGCAGCGTAGGTGCAACTAATGAAAAACTGTTTTTT | CASSVGATNEKLFF
TRBD1 | TRBJ1-6 | TRBV7-3 | many | TGTGCCAGCAGCGGACAGGTTAATTCACCCCTCCACTTT | CASSGQVNSPLHF
TRBD1 | TRBJ2-5 | TRBV19 | medium-sized | TGTGCCAGTAGTATCTCCGGGACAGGTGAAGAGACCCAGTACTTC | CASSISGTGEETQYF
TRBD2 | TRBJ2-7 | TRBV27 | many | TGTGCCAGCAGTCACGGACTAGCCCAGGGCCAGTACTTC | CASSHGLAQGQYF
- | TRBJ1-2 | TRBV7-2 | many | TGTGCCAGCAGCTCCCCGCTTGGCAGGGATAACTATGGCTACACCTTC | CASSSPLGRDNYGYTF
TRBD1 | TRBJ2-3 | TRBV29-1 | few | TGCAGCGTTGAAAAGCCCCGGGGGACAGGGGGCGGGGGCACAGATACGCAGTATTTT | CSVEKPRGTGGGGTDTQYF
- | TRBJ2-7 | TRBV6-5 | medium-sized | TGTGCCAGCAGATTGGACAGCTACGAGCAGTACTTC | CASRLDSYEQYF
- | TRBJ1-1 | TRBV30 | many | TGTGCCTACGAAAGAAACACTGAAGCTTTCTTT | CAYERNTEAFF
- | TRBJ1-5 | TRBV20-1 | many | TGCAGTGCTAGAAGAGGGAATAGCAATCAGCCCCAGCATTTT | CSARRGNSNQPQHF
TRBD2 | TRBJ2-3 | TRBV20-1 | many | TGCAGTGCTAACAGCGGGAGGGGGGCCCAAGATACGCAGTATTTT | CSANSGRGAQDTQYF
TRBD1 | TRBJ2-3 | TRBV4-2 | medium-sized | TGTGCCAGCAGCCAGGGGGCAGGGGGCGCGGCCATCTCAAGCACAGATACGCAGTATTTT | CASSQGAGGAAISSTDTQYF
- | TRBJ2-2 | TRBV12-5 | many | TGTGCTAGTGGTTTGACCCTCTCAGGGGACACCGGGGAGCTGTTTTTT | CASGLTLSGDTGELFF
- | TRBJ2-3 | TRBV29-1 | many | TGCAGCTCCAAGGGGGGTAGCGAACCCACAGATACGCAGTATTTT | CSSKGGSEPTDTQYF
- | TRBJ1-5 | TRBV27 | many | TGTGCCACCTGGGCCTACAATCAGCCCCAGCATTTT | CATWAYNQPQHF
- | TRBJ1-2 | TRBV24-1 | - | TGTGCCACGGACGTCAAACAGGGTATAGGCTACACCTTC | CATDVKQGIGYTF
- | TRBJ1-4 | TRBV28 | many | TGTGCCAGCAGGACAGGCGATGGGGGGAAACTGTTTTTT | CASRTGDGGKLFF
- | TRBJ2-7 | TRBV29-1 | many | TGCAGCGTTGCCGGGGAGGGGGCTATCTACGAGCAGTACTTC | CSVAGEGAIYEQYF
TRBD1 | TRBJ2-3 | TRBV11-1 | - | TGTGCCAGCAGGCCGATCGACAGGGGCACAGATACGCAGTATTTT | CASRPIDRGTDTQYF
- | TRBJ2-3 | TRBV7-2 | medium-sized | TGTGCCAGCAGCTTATCCGGAAGATACACAGATACGCAGTATTTT | CASSLSGRYTDTQYF
- | TRBJ1-1 | TRBV4-2 | many | TGTGCCAGCAGCCCTTCCATCGACACTGAAGCTTTCTTT | CASSPSIDTEAFF
TRBD1 | TRBJ2-3 | TRBV7-2 | - | TGTGCCAGCAGCTCCGATGTCTGGACAGGGATAACAGATACGCAGTATTTT | CASSSDVWTGITDTQYF
TRBD1 | TRBJ2-7 | TRBV27 | medium-sized | TGTGCCAGCAGTCGGACAGGGGTTTGGCGCTACGAGCAGTACTTC | CASSRTGVWRYEQYF
- | TRBJ1-5 | TRBV11-2 | many | TGTGCCAGCAGCCTGACAGGCCTGAATCAGCCCCAGCATTTT | CASSLTGLNQPQHF
TRBD1 | TRBJ2-5 | TRBV7-9 | many | TGTGCCAGCAGCCCGGGGACAGGGGGACCACAAGAGACCCAGTACTTC | CASSPGTGGPQETQYF
TRBD1 | TRBJ1-1 | TRBV28 | many | TGTGCCAGCATTAACAGGGGGGAAAACACTGAAGCTTTCTTT | CASINRGENTEAFF
TRBD1 | TRBJ1-2 | TRBV28 | many | TGTGCCAGCAGTTCCGGGACAGGGGCGTATGGCTACACCTTC | CASSSGTGAYGYTF